The rows below give T cell receptor beta chains drawn from one sample of a study of shared clonotypes between healthy human individuals. Assay used: immunoSEQ multiplex PCR; TCRdb lists only in-frame clones, some missing. The sample yields approximately 2,200,000 clones, roughly 91% seen once. Specimen: naive CD8+ T cells from PBMCs. These receptors all stem from a man younger than 35 in good health. Some clones in this sample may be carry-over from other donors' samples. CDR3s include the opening cysteine and the closing phenylalanine or tryptophan. A D gene is named only where the DNA matches it firmly. Rows may omit the clone size; those that give it use once, few, many or a size class.

CASSFFPDSAYEQYF TGTGCCAGCAGTTTTTTCCCGGATAGCGCCTACGAGCAGTACTTC TRBJ2-7 TRBV27 NA NA
CASRLGSSYNEQFF TGTGCCAGCAGACTCGGCAGCTCCTACAATGAGCAGTTCTTC TRBJ2-1 TRBV5-6 once NA
CASSYGGRAGETQYF TGTGCCAGCAGTTACGGAGGACGGGCCGGGGAGACCCAGTACTTC TRBJ2-5 TRBV6-5 NA NA
CASGGSSYNEQFF TGTGCCAGCGGGGGGAGCTCCTACAATGAGCAGTTCTTC TRBJ2-1 TRBV6-5 few NA
CASSLGLPDNEQFF TGTGCCAGCAGCTTAGGACTCCCGGACAATGAGCAGTTCTTC TRBJ2-1 TRBV7-9 NA NA
CASSVESGTLRHTQYF TGTGCCAGCAGCGTAGAGTCCGGGACCCTCAGACATACGCAGTATTTT TRBJ2-3 TRBV9 once NA
CASSEVQGASYEQYF TGTGCCAGCAGTGAAGTTCAGGGGGCCTCCTACGAGCAGTACTTC TRBJ2-7 TRBV6-1 NA TRBD1
CASGDVVGGKGF TGTGCCAGCGGAGACGTAGTGGGGGGCAAAGGTTTC TRBJ2-7 TRBV28 NA NA
CAWRSPVHGYTF TGTGCCTGGAGGTCCCCGGTCCATGGCTACACCTTC TRBJ1-2 TRBV30 once NA
CSVQRAGSEQYF TGCAGCGTTCAAAGGGCGGGGTCCGAGCAGTACTTC TRBJ2-7 TRBV29-1 NA NA
CASSLGEEFGNEQFF TGTGCCAGCAGCTTAGGAGAGGAGTTTGGGAATGAGCAGTTCTTC TRBJ2-1 TRBV7-9 NA NA
CASSQGGWAEAFF TGTGCCAGCAGCCAAGGGGGCTGGGCTGAAGCTTTCTTT TRBJ1-1 TRBV7-8 NA TRBD1
CASSVRGTSLETQYF TGTGCCAGCAGCGTAAGGGGTACAAGCCTCGAGACCCAGTACTTC TRBJ2-5 TRBV9 NA NA
CASSSLPGTLAVDTQYF TGTGCCAGCAGTTCTCTTCCCGGGACTCTAGCGGTCGATACGCAGTATTTT TRBJ2-3 TRBV27 NA TRBD2
CASSLSRSSYGYTF TGTGCCAGCAGTCTCTCCCGCAGCTCCTATGGCTACACCTTC TRBJ1-2 TRBV28 NA NA
CASSYSGQGRETQYF TGTGCCAGCAGTTATTCGGGACAGGGTAGGGAGACCCAGTACTTC TRBJ2-5 TRBV6-5 NA TRBD1
CASSWEGTGNQPQHF TGTGCCAGCAGCTGGGAAGGGACAGGGAATCAGCCCCAGCATTTT TRBJ1-5 TRBV7-2 NA TRBD1
CASSLESVSYGYTF TGCGCCAGCAGCTTGGAAAGCGTTTCCTATGGCTACACCTTC TRBJ1-2 TRBV5-1 NA NA
CASSPRFVSEQFF TGTGCCAGCAGCCCCCGTTTTGTGAGTGAGCAGTTCTTC TRBJ2-1 TRBV28 NA NA
CASNTWTDHSNQPQHF TGTGCCAGTAATACCTGGACAGATCATAGCAATCAGCCCCAGCATTTT TRBJ1-5 TRBV19 NA NA
CASSSGAGEQFF TGTGCCAGCAGCAGCGGGGCGGGTGAGCAGTTCTTC TRBJ2-1 TRBV5-6 NA TRBD2
CASSGTSYEQYF TGTGCCTCCTCCGGGACTTCCTACGAGCAGTACTTC TRBJ2-7 TRBV11-2 NA NA
CASSPDRVPYEQYF TGTGCCAGCAGTCCTGACAGGGTTCCATACGAGCAGTACTTC TRBJ2-7 TRBV27 NA TRBD1
CASSNGGGKFTDTQYF TGTGCCAGCAGCAACGGTGGGGGCAAGTTCACAGATACGCAGTATTTT TRBJ2-3 TRBV9 NA NA
CASSESLAAPSDF TGTGCCAGCAGTGAATCCTTGGCGGCGCCGTCAGACTTC TRBJ2-5 TRBV2 NA NA
CATSRAARDPYEQYF TGTGCCACCAGCAGAGCCGCTCGGGACCCCTACGAGCAGTACTTC TRBJ2-7 TRBV15 NA NA
CASSQVVSMNTEAFF TGCGCCAGCAGCCAAGTAGTGTCCATGAACACTGAAGCTTTCTTT TRBJ1-1 TRBV4-1 NA NA
CASSLYWTGSYEQYF TGTGCCAGCAGCTTATATTGGACAGGCTCTTACGAGCAGTACTTC TRBJ2-7 TRBV7-2 NA TRBD1
CASSTPQGGPYNTEAFF TGTGCCAGCAGCACCCCCCAGGGTGGTCCCTACAACACTGAAGCTTTCTTT TRBJ1-1 TRBV9 NA NA
CASSSSRETQYF TGTGCCAGCAGTTCATCTCGGGAGACCCAGTACTTC TRBJ2-5 TRBV28 NA NA
CASSKGASGAYEQYF TGTGCCAGCTCCAAGGGGGCTAGCGGGGCCTACGAGCAGTACTTC TRBJ2-7 TRBV9 NA TRBD2
CASSTGTAPYEQYF TGTGCCAGCAGCACCGGGACGGCACCCTACGAGCAGTACTTC TRBJ2-7 TRBV7-9 once NA
CASSWAGEPYEQYF TGTGCCAGCAGTTGGGCAGGCGAACCCTACGAGCAGTACTTC TRBJ2-7 TRBV27 NA NA
CASSFSSGNSPNEQFF TGTGCCAGCAGTTTTAGCAGTGGAAACAGTCCTAATGAGCAGTTCTTC TRBJ2-1 TRBV27 NA NA
CASSPLPGTGETGELFF TGCGCCAGCAGCCCGCTTCCCGGGACAGGGGAAACCGGGGAGCTGTTTTTT TRBJ2-2 TRBV5-1 NA TRBD1
CASSDTGFRNQPQHF TGTGCCAGCAGCGACACAGGGTTTCGTAATCAGCCCCAGCATTTT TRBJ1-5 TRBV6-1 NA NA
CASSEGLAGPRSSTDTQYF TGTGCCAGCAGTGAGGGGCTAGCGGGACCCCGATCTAGCACAGATACGCAGTATTTT TRBJ2-3 TRBV2 NA TRBD2
CASSTNLDRAPNTGELFF TGTGCCAGTAGTACCAACCTAGACAGGGCTCCGAACACCGGGGAGCTGTTTTTT TRBJ2-2 TRBV19 NA TRBD1
CASSVPGAYGYTF TGTGCCAGCAGCGTTCCGGGGGCGTATGGCTACACCTTC TRBJ1-2 TRBV9 NA NA
CATSERFYEQYF TGTGCCACCAGCGAGCGGTTCTACGAGCAGTACTTC TRBJ2-7 TRBV15 NA NA
CASTILGRNNEQFF TGTGCCAGCACTATTCTCGGACGGAACAATGAGCAGTTCTTC TRBJ2-1 TRBV27 NA NA
CASTPLLRDFNQPQHF TGTGCCAGCACCCCCCTTCTTAGGGATTTCAATCAGCCCCAGCATTTT TRBJ1-5 TRBV28 NA NA
CASSELGTGAGYTF TGTGCCAGCAGTGAATTGGGGACAGGGGCTGGCTACACCTTC TRBJ1-2 TRBV6-1 NA TRBD1
CASSRRAVETQYF TGTGCCAGCAGCAGGAGGGCCGTGGAGACCCAGTACTTC TRBJ2-5 TRBV9 NA NA
CASSSLTGIYYEQYF TGTGCCAGCAGTTCCCTGACAGGGATTTACTACGAGCAGTACTTC TRBJ2-7 TRBV27 once TRBD1
CASSTGLAGGLEQFF TGTGCCAGCAGCACCGGACTAGCGGGAGGGCTTGAGCAGTTCTTC TRBJ2-1 TRBV7-6 once TRBD2
CASSVLGGNEQFF TGTGCCAGCAGCGTACTAGGGGGGAATGAGCAGTTCTTC TRBJ2-1 TRBV9 NA NA
CASSSFGTSGSHEQYF TGTGCCAGCAGCTCCTTTGGGACTAGCGGGTCCCACGAGCAGTACTTC TRBJ2-7 TRBV13 NA TRBD2
CASSFTGQRAYYEQYF TGTGCCAGCAGCTTTACAGGACAACGGGCTTACTACGAGCAGTACTTC TRBJ2-7 TRBV5-8 NA NA
CASSFSGGYEQYF TGTGCCAGCAGTTTTTCAGGGGGCTACGAGCAGTACTTC TRBJ2-7 TRBV27 NA TRBD1
CASSSYGSGGKEQYF TGCGCCAGCAGCTCGTACGGTTCGGGGGGTAAGGAGCAGTACTTC TRBJ2-7 TRBV5-1 NA TRBD2
CASSPLRLAFYEQYF TGTGCCAGCAGTCCGCTCCGACTAGCCTTCTACGAGCAGTACTTC TRBJ2-7 TRBV27 NA TRBD2
CASTGARRGWEQFF TGTGCCAGCACCGGGGCACGACGAGGCTGGGAGCAGTTCTTC TRBJ2-1 TRBV28 NA NA
CARSFPTHPLGTDTQYF TGTGCCAGAAGCTTTCCCACCCACCCCCTTGGCACAGATACGCAGTATTTT TRBJ2-3 TRBV5-3 NA NA